Listed below are T cell receptor beta chains from one sample, sequenced in a study of T-cell reconstitution after alpha-beta-depleted transplantation in children. MiXCR, applied by TCRdb to the PCR reads, yields one record per CDR3 protein. The repertoire includes 330,000 or so distinct CDR3 sequences, about 9.4% of them detected once, and 2% to 3% sits in the top ten. The sequencing here drew on PBMCs from the stem cell graft donor, taken from the stem cell graft. These TCRs come from a human donor who donated a stem cell graft to a child with acute lymphoblastic leukemia. Each CDR3 is given with its conserved first and last residue. The order of the fields is D gene, V gene, clone size, J gene, CDR3 protein, CDR3 DNA. The D gene is left open where the match is weak. A clone size is listed for some rows: how often the clone was seen (once, few, many), or a class if it is expanded.

D: .
V: TRBV20-1
size: few
J: TRBJ2-3
CDR3: CSIFTGITDTQYF
DNA: TGCAGTATCTTCACAGGTATCACAGATACGCAGTATTTT

D: TRBD2
V: TRBV15
size: .
J: TRBJ2-4
CDR3: CATSSAGLAGGLSRYF
DNA: TGTGCCACCAGCAGTGCGGGACTAGCGGGAGGGCTGTCAAGGTACTTC

D: TRBD1
V: TRBV28
size: few
J: TRBJ1-2
CDR3: CASSPSGTGGNYGYTF
DNA: TGTGCCAGCAGTCCCTCCGGGACAGGGGGCAACTATGGCTACACCTTC

D: .
V: TRBV5-5
size: many
J: TRBJ1-5
CDR3: CASSLGSRSNQPQHF
DNA: TGTGCCAGCAGCTTGGGTAGCAGAAGCAATCAGCCCCAGCATTTT

D: .
V: TRBV2
size: .
J: TRBJ2-2
CDR3: CASSETRSGNTGELFF
DNA: TGTGCCAGCAGTGAAACCAGGTCGGGGAACACCGGGGAGCTGTTTTTT

D: TRBD2
V: TRBV3-1
size: once
J: TRBJ2-7
CDR3: CACSQVVASGTPRDEQYF
DNA: TGTGCCTGCAGCCAAGTTGTGGCTAGCGGGACCCCACGGGACGAGCAGTACTTC

D: .
V: TRBV11-1
size: many
J: TRBJ2-4
CDR3: CASSIDRNLAKNIQYF
DNA: TGTGCCAGCAGCATTGACAGGAACCTAGCCAAAAACATTCAGTACTTC

D: .
V: TRBV20-1
size: .
J: TRBJ2-5
CDR3: CSAFGGAGTQYF
DNA: TGCAGTGCTTTCGGAGGGGCCGGGACCCAGTACTTC

D: .
V: TRBV29-1
size: .
J: TRBJ2-2
CDR3: CSVQERTNTGELFF
DNA: TGCAGCGTCCAGGAGCGAACGAACACCGGGGAGCTGTTTTTT

D: TRBD1
V: TRBV7-9
size: .
J: TRBJ1-5
CDR3: CASSSGDRGQQPQHF
DNA: TGTGCCAGCAGCTCTGGGGACAGGGGGCAACAGCCCCAGCATTTT

D: .
V: TRBV6-5
size: many
J: TRBJ2-5
CDR3: CASSYTGSQETQYF
DNA: TGTGCCAGCAGTTACACGGGGAGTCAAGAGACCCAGTACTTC

D: .
V: TRBV12-3/TRBV12-4
size: few
J: TRBJ2-3
CDR3: CASSPRYLADTDTQYF
DNA: TGTGCCAGCAGCCCCAGGTATCTGGCGGACACAGATACGCAGTATTTT

D: TRBD2
V: TRBV7-2
size: few
J: TRBJ2-7
CDR3: CASSSIGTNHEQYF
DNA: TGTGCCAGCAGCTCGATCGGGACTAACCACGAGCAGTACTTC

D: .
V: TRBV4-1
size: few
J: TRBJ2-5
CDR3: CASSRGAGRQETQYF
DNA: TGCGCCAGCAGCCGGGGAGCGGGTCGACAAGAGACCCAGTACTTC

D: .
V: TRBV7-2
size: few
J: TRBJ2-2
CDR3: CASSLDVANTGELFF
DNA: TGTGCCAGCAGCTTAGACGTCGCGAACACCGGGGAGCTGTTTTTT

D: TRBD2
V: TRBV14
size: few
J: TRBJ2-3
CDR3: CASSPSGTSGGTDTQYF
DNA: TGTGCCAGCAGCCCGTCGGGGACTAGCGGCGGCACAGATACGCAGTATTTT

D: TRBD2
V: TRBV11-1
size: .
J: TRBJ2-1
CDR3: CASSLEVFGRSIYNEQFF
DNA: TGTGCCAGCAGCTTAGAGGTTTTCGGGAGGTCGATCTACAATGAGCAGTTCTTC

D: .
V: TRBV14
size: .
J: TRBJ2-7
CDR3: CASSQGFGHKYF
DNA: TGTGCCAGCAGCCAAGGGTTCGGACACAAGTACTTC

D: .
V: TRBV7-9
size: .
J: TRBJ2-7
CDR3: CASSLTGLTSEQYF
DNA: TGTGCCAGCAGCTTAACGGGGTTGACCTCCGAGCAGTACTTC

D: .
V: TRBV4-1
size: .
J: TRBJ1-1
CDR3: CASSPDTAGNTEAFF
DNA: TGCGCCAGCAGCCCAGATACGGCAGGGAACACTGAAGCTTTCTTT

D: .
V: TRBV30
size: many
J: TRBJ1-2
CDR3: CAWRAGYGYTF
DNA: TGTGCCTGGAGGGCTGGGTATGGCTACACCTTC

D: TRBD1
V: TRBV2
size: .
J: TRBJ2-1
CDR3: CASSPQGAHEQFF
DNA: TGTGCCAGCAGTCCTCAGGGGGCCCATGAGCAGTTCTTC